Listed below are T cell receptor beta chains from one sample, sequenced in a study of blood T cell repertoires in COVID-19. Data came from immunoSEQ multiplex PCR; TCRdb stores just in-frame clones and leaves some out. The sample yields roughly 230,000 clones, around 85% seen once. The sample taken for sequencing was peripheral blood. The receptors stem from a woman aged 60-75 years with active or convalescent COVID-19. Both conserved end residues are part of each CDR3. The order of the fields is CDR3 length, J gene, clone size, D gene, V gene, CDR3 DNA, CDR3 protein. The D gene is left open where the match is weak. The size entry is marked missing in some rows and otherwise reads once, few, many or a size class.

CDR3 length: 15
J gene: TRBJ1-2
clone size: once
D gene: .
V gene: TRBV19
CDR3 DNA: TGTGCCAGTAGTATTGGGGCCCAACGGGACTATGGCTACACCTTC
CDR3 protein: CASSIGAQRDYGYTF

CDR3 length: 14
J gene: TRBJ2-5
clone size: .
D gene: TRBD2
V gene: TRBV2
CDR3 DNA: TGTGCCAGCATTCCCGGGGGGGCCTTAGAGACCCAGTACTTC
CDR3 protein: CASIPGGALETQYF

CDR3 length: 13
J gene: TRBJ2-3
clone size: once
D gene: .
V gene: TRBV18
CDR3 DNA: TGTGCCAGCTCACTCGCCCTAGCAGATACGCAGTATTTT
CDR3 protein: CASSLALADTQYF

CDR3 length: 16
J gene: TRBJ2-1
clone size: few
D gene: TRBD2
V gene: TRBV11-2
CDR3 DNA: TGTGCCAGCAGCCTGATTCCGCTAGCGGGGAGTGGGGAGCAGTTCTTC
CDR3 protein: CASSLIPLAGSGEQFF

CDR3 length: 16
J gene: TRBJ1-5
clone size: .
D gene: .
V gene: TRBV21-1
CDR3 DNA: TGTGCCAGCAGCTCCCCCTGTCCCGAGGGCAATCAGCCCCAGCATTTT
CDR3 protein: CASSSPCPEGNQPQHF

CDR3 length: 13
J gene: TRBJ1-4
clone size: many
D gene: .
V gene: TRBV6-1
CDR3 DNA: TGTGCCAGCAGTGAGTTCGCCAGTGAAAAACTGTTTTTT
CDR3 protein: CASSEFASEKLFF

CDR3 length: 12
J gene: TRBJ1-5
clone size: few
D gene: .
V gene: TRBV29-1
CDR3 DNA: TGCAGCGTTGGGGGCGGGGATCAGCCCCAGCATTTT
CDR3 protein: CSVGGGDQPQHF

CDR3 length: 18
J gene: TRBJ2-7
clone size: .
D gene: TRBD1
V gene: TRBV18
CDR3 DNA: TGTGCCAGCTCACCTAATCCCGGGACAGGGGAAAGCTCCTACGAGCAGTACTTC
CDR3 protein: CASSPNPGTGESSYEQYF

CDR3 length: 18
J gene: TRBJ1-5
clone size: few
D gene: TRBD1
V gene: TRBV2
CDR3 DNA: TGTGCCAGCAAAGTCGGGACAGGGGGCCTCACGAGCAATCAGCCCCAGCATTTT
CDR3 protein: CASKVGTGGLTSNQPQHF

CDR3 length: 16
J gene: TRBJ2-6
clone size: large
D gene: .
V gene: TRBV5-1
CDR3 DNA: TGCGCCAGCAGCCCTGACACCCCCTGGGGGGCCAACGTCCTGACTTTC
CDR3 protein: CASSPDTPWGANVLTF

CDR3 length: 13
J gene: TRBJ2-1
clone size: few
D gene: TRBD2
V gene: TRBV7-2
CDR3 DNA: TGTGCCAGCAGAGCGGGGGGGCTTTTTGAGCAGTTCTTC
CDR3 protein: CASRAGGLFEQFF

CDR3 length: 11
J gene: TRBJ1-1
clone size: .
D gene: .
V gene: TRBV29-1
CDR3 DNA: TGCAGCGGGTACAAGAACACTGAAGCTTTCTTT
CDR3 protein: CSGYKNTEAFF

CDR3 length: 15
J gene: TRBJ1-2
clone size: .
D gene: TRBD1
V gene: TRBV6-5
CDR3 DNA: TGTGCCAGCAGTCCCGCGGGACAGATAAACTATGGCTACACCTTC
CDR3 protein: CASSPAGQINYGYTF

CDR3 length: 13
J gene: TRBJ1-2
clone size: .
D gene: .
V gene: TRBV12-3/TRBV12-4
CDR3 DNA: TGTGCCAGCAGTTTGGCCATTAACTATGGCTACACCTTC
CDR3 protein: CASSLAINYGYTF

CDR3 length: 12
J gene: TRBJ2-2
clone size: .
D gene: .
V gene: TRBV12-3/TRBV12-4
CDR3 DNA: TGTGCCAGCAGTACTAGCTCCGGGGAGCTGTTTTTT
CDR3 protein: CASSTSSGELFF

CDR3 length: 18
J gene: TRBJ2-2
clone size: few
D gene: .
V gene: TRBV27
CDR3 DNA: TGTGCCAGCAGCAAGAGACTTAGTTACCCCGCGAACACCGGGGAGCTGTTTTTT
CDR3 protein: CASSKRLSYPANTGELFF

CDR3 length: 14
J gene: TRBJ2-7
clone size: few
D gene: .
V gene: TRBV18
CDR3 DNA: TGTGCCAGCTCACCAGGGGACACACCCGTAGAGCAGTACTTC
CDR3 protein: CASSPGDTPVEQYF

CDR3 length: 16
J gene: TRBJ1-2
clone size: .
D gene: TRBD1
V gene: TRBV10-1
CDR3 DNA: TGCGCCAGCAGTCCCGCGGGACAGGGACGAAACGGTGGCTACACCTTC
CDR3 protein: CASSPAGQGRNGGYTF

CDR3 length: 18
J gene: TRBJ2-2
clone size: .
D gene: TRBD2
V gene: TRBV9
CDR3 DNA: TGTGCCAGCAGCTCGCGGACAGGGGGACTAGCGGGACCCGGGGAGCTGTTTTTT
CDR3 protein: CASSSRTGGLAGPGELFF

CDR3 length: 16
J gene: TRBJ2-1
clone size: .
D gene: TRBD2
V gene: TRBV4-1
CDR3 DNA: TGCGCCAGCAGCCAAGATTGGCTAGCGGGAGTTGATGAGCAGTTCTTC
CDR3 protein: CASSQDWLAGVDEQFF

CDR3 length: 15
J gene: TRBJ2-7
clone size: few
D gene: .
V gene: TRBV11-3
CDR3 DNA: TGTGCCAGCAGCTTAGAGTCCGGGGGATGGTACGAGCAGTACTTC
CDR3 protein: CASSLESGGWYEQYF

CDR3 length: 14
J gene: TRBJ1-4
clone size: .
D gene: .
V gene: TRBV28
CDR3 DNA: TGTGCCAGCAGATGGACAGAGTCTAATGAAAAACTGTTTTTT
CDR3 protein: CASRWTESNEKLFF

CDR3 length: 16
J gene: TRBJ2-7
clone size: once
D gene: .
V gene: TRBV10-3
CDR3 DNA: TGTGCCATCAGTGAGTCGTCGGCTAGGAGCCCCTACGAGCAGTACTTC
CDR3 protein: CAISESSARSPYEQYF

CDR3 length: 14
J gene: TRBJ1-5
clone size: .
D gene: .
V gene: TRBV5-6
CDR3 DNA: TGTGCCAGCAGCTTGTTATTGAGCAATCAGCCCCAGCATTTT
CDR3 protein: CASSLLLSNQPQHF

CDR3 length: 15
J gene: TRBJ2-5
clone size: .
D gene: .
V gene: TRBV18
CDR3 DNA: TGTGCCAGCTCAAAGAACCAGGGGCGAGGCGAGACCCAGTACTTC
CDR3 protein: CASSKNQGRGETQYF